Listed here are 29 T cell receptor beta chains from one sample, sequenced in a study of T cell responses to AZD1222 COVID-19 vaccine (dated by TCRdb to the early 2020s). In the paper's terms, the time point label means: baseline before first vaccination. The method was the immunoSEQ multiplex PCR assay. TCRdb retrieved this table from immuneACCESS and kept in-frame rearrangements only. Not all clones are present; in checked studies, unresolved V genes account for under half, and no reason is known for the remainder. This sample has approximately 90,000 clones in its table, and roughly nine tenths of those were observed once. The ten largest clones represent around 3.5% of the sample. Here the sequenced sample was peripheral blood, taken on day 0 of AZD1222 vaccination. These receptors were obtained from an adult in good health.

The rearrangement uses TRBV18 and TRBJ1-6, with no clear D. V lost 4 bases to trimming and J lost 7 bases, with 5 bases between them. Germline CDR1 and CDR2: KGHSH and LQKENI. This CDR3 is 12 amino acids long. The CDR3 reads CASSHKNSPLHF. Here the CDR3 DNA reads TGTGCCAGCTCACACAAAAATTCACCCCTCCACTTT.

This clone occurred once. J is TRBJ2-5 and V is TRBV5-5; tentative D call: TRBD2 (6 bases). Germline V gene sequence: CDR1 SGHKS, CDR2 YYEKEE (reference sequence). The V gene lost 2 bases and the J gene lost 0 bases, with 11 bases spanning the gap. The length of the CDR3 is 15 residues. The CDR3 protein is CASSFEGGNQETQYF. The CDR3 bases are TGTGCCAGCAGCTTCGAGGGCGGGAACCAAGAGACCCAGTACTTC.

The rearrangement links TRBV10-3 to TRBJ1-5; 8 bases are shared with TRBD1. The J segment lost 6 bases and the V segment lost 3 bases, leaving 7 bases of the junction unmatched. The CDR3 totals 15 residues. The V gene's germline CDR1 is ENHRY and CDR2 SYGVKD. For the CDR3, the DNA is TGTGCCATCAGTGACCGGGACAGGAGTTTTCAGCCCCAGCATTTT. Translating gives CAISDRDRSFQPQHF.

The gene calls are TRBV19 and TRBJ1-5; D ambiguous. With 3 bases removed from V and 0 bases from J, the gap between germline ends came to 9 bases. This CDR3 spans 15 amino acids. The germline CDR1 and CDR2 sequences are LNHDA and SQIVND (reference sequence). In nucleotides, the CDR3 is TGTGCCAGTAGTATTTCCGGATATAGCAATCAGCCCCAGCATTTT. This translates into CASSISGYSNQPQHF. Full variable domain (missing parts from reference TRBV19 and TRBJ1-5): DGGITQSPKYLFRKEGQNVTLSCEQNLNHDAMYWYRQDPGQGLRLIYYSQIVNDFQKGDIAEGYSVSREKKESFPLTVTSAQKNPTAFYLCASSISGYSNQPQHFGDGTRLSIL.

The gene calls are TRBV3-1 (or the pseudogene TRBV3-2) and TRBJ2-1; tentative D call: TRBD1 (5 bases). The germline CDR1 and CDR2 sequences are LGHDT and YNNKEL (reference sequence). Trimming took 2 bases from V and 5 from J, leaving 10 bases between them. This CDR3 comprises 14 residues. The DNA for the CDR3 is TGTGCCAGCAGCCAAAGGGGATCCAACAATGAGCAGTTCTTC. Its protein is CASSQRGSNNEQFF.

The rearrangement uses TRBV27 and TRBJ1-4, with TRBD1 matching over 10 bases. Per the germline V gene, CDR1 is MNHEY and CDR2 is SMNVEV (reference sequence). Unmatched junction bases numbered 10, after V lost 1 base and J lost 8 bases. The CDR3 is 17 residues long. The DNA of the CDR3 is TGTGCCAGCAGTTTATTTAGTCCGACAGGGGGCAGGGAAAAACTGTTTTTT. It specifies CASSLFSPTGGREKLFF.

This clone came up a few times. J is TRBJ1-4 and V is TRBV18; D not resolved. Per germline, CDR1 KGHSH and CDR2 LQKENI. The CDR3 sequence is 17 residues long. Trimming removed 4 bases at V and 8 bases at J, with 23 bases between. CDR3 DNA: TGTGCCAGCTCACTGCCGCCCGGACCGGGAGGAGGAGAAAAACTGTTTTTT. Translation: CASSLPPGPGGGEKLFF.

The rearrangement links TRBV11-2 to TRBJ2-5; 9 positions agree with TRBD2. CDR1 is SGHAT, CDR2 FQNNGV, per germline. The ends lost 4 bases at V and 4 bases at J; junction bases unmatched: 16. The CDR3 contains 18 residues. CDR3 nucleotides: TGTGCCAGCAGCTCGGCGTCGGCGGGGGGGCCGTTTTTAGAGACCCAGTACTTC. It is translated as CASSSASAGGPFLETQYF.

The chain recombines TRBV5-4 with TRBJ2-3; 8 bases are a match to TRBD1. The CDR3 consists of 13 residues. V gave up 6 bases and J gave up 3 bases; unmatched junction bases: 3. The germline gives CDR1 SGHNT, CDR2 YYREEE (reference sequence). CDR3 loop: CASNRGRTDTQYF. CDR3 nucleotide sequence: TGTGCCAGCAACAGGGGGAGGACAGATACGCAGTATTTT. The entire variable domain, with the rest obtained from reference TRBV5-4 and TRBJ2-3, is as follows: ETGVTQSPTHLIKTRGQQVTLRCSSQSGHNTVSWYQQALGQGPQFIFQYYREEENGRGNFPPRFSGLQFPNYSSELNVNALELDDSALYLCASNRGRTDTQYFGPGTRLTVL.

This rearrangement joins TRBV6-1 to TRBJ1-1, with D unclear. In germline, CDR1 is MNHNS, CDR2 SASEGT. The CDR3 consists of 15 residues. V lost 1 base and J lost 4, with 13 bases in between. This CDR3 reads CASSEEGLWGTEAFF. CDR3 DNA sequence: TGTGCCAGCAGTGAAGAGGGTCTCTGGGGCACTGAAGCTTTCTTT.

This sequence joins TRBV18 and TRBJ1-1; the D gene is possibly TRBD1 (6 bases). The V end was cut by 1 base, the J end by 3 bases, with 9 bases between. The CDR3 is 14 amino acids. Germline values: CDR1 KGHSH, CDR2 LQKENI. CDR3 sequence (DNA): TGTGCCAGCTCACCACTTGAGGGGGACACTGAAGCTTTCTTT. Translated: CASSPLEGDTEAFF.

The V call is TRBV18, the J call TRBJ2-5; D not resolved. The CDR3 is 15 amino acids. The V end was cut by 0 bases, the J end by 3 bases, with 11 bases between. The V gene's germline CDR1 is KGHSH and CDR2 LQKENI. In DNA form, the CDR3 reads TGTGCCAGCTCACCACCGGGTAGCAGAGAAGAGACCCAGTACTTC. Protein sequence: CASSPPGSREETQYF. Complete variable domain (other parts from reference TRBV18 and TRBJ2-5): NAGVMQNPRHLVRRRGQEARLRCSPMKGHSHVYWYRQLPEEGLKFMVYLQKENIIDESGMPKERFSAEFPKEGPSILRIQQVVRGDSAAYFCASSPPGSREETQYFGPGTRLLVL.

The chain is built from TRBV7-8 and TRBJ2-7; maybe TRBD1 (5 bases). The length of the CDR3 is 16 residues. V shed 2 bases and J shed 1 base, with 15 bases lying between them. From germline, CDR1 is SGHVS and CDR2 FQNEAQ. The CDR3 sequence is CASSLYARTSSYEQYF. CDR3 bases: TGTGCCAGCAGCTTATATGCGAGGACATCGTCCTACGAGCAGTACTTC.

This clone was counted a single time. The chain combines TRBV9 with TRBJ2-5; TRBD1 matches 7 bases. The germline gives CDR1 SGDLS, CDR2 YYNGEE. The length of the CDR3 is 16 residues. The V segment lost 3 bases and the J segment 2 bases; nucleotides outside the gene matches: 10. This CDR3 is CASSAGRGWTQETQYF. CDR3 nucleotide sequence: TGTGCCAGCAGCGCTGGCAGGGGGTGGACTCAAGAGACCCAGTACTTC. Using reference TRBV9 and TRBJ2-5 for the parts outside the CDR3, the full variable domain is DSGVTQTPKHLITATGQRVTLRCSPRSGDLSVYWYQQSLDQGLQFLIQYYNGEERAKGNILERFSAQQFPDLHSELNLSSLELGDSALYFCASSAGRGWTQETQYFGPGTRLLVL.

The chain carries TRBV28 and TRBJ1-1; a weak D match, TRBD1 (5 bases). Trimming removed 5 bases from V and 5 bases from J, with 9 bases in between. This CDR3 comprises 12 residues. Germline CDR1 reads MDHEN; CDR2 reads SYDVKM. The CDR3 region is CASSQGFTEAFF. The CDR3 nucleotides are TGTGCCAGCAGTCAGGGCTTTACTGAAGCTTTCTTT. Supplemented by reference TRBV28 and TRBJ1-1, the full variable domain reads DVKVTQSSRYLVKRTGEKVFLECVQDMDHENMFWYRQDPGLGLRLIYFSYDVKMKEKGDIPEGYSVSREKKERFSLILESASTNQTSMYLCASSQGFTEAFFGQGTRLTVV.

The chain's CDR3 is CAISEWGAYEQYF. In nucleotides, the CDR3 is TGTGCCATCAGTGAGTGGGGGGCCTACGAGCAGTACTTC. The chain couples TRBV10-3 to TRBJ2-7; D might be TRBD2 (6 bases). CDR1 ENHRY and CDR2 SYGVKD come from the germline V gene. Trimming took 1 base from V and 2 from J, leaving 6 bases between them. The CDR3 spans 13 residues.

The J gene is TRBJ2-3, the V gene TRBV5-4; 13 bases align to TRBD2. The CDR3 has 16 residues. Looked up from germline, CDR1 is SGHNT and CDR2 is YYREEE (reference sequence). V lost 2 bases and J lost 1; bases outside the gene matches: 1. Here the CDR3 DNA reads TGTGCCAGCAGCTTTGGGACTAGCGGGGGCACAGATACGCAGTATTTT. It is translated as CASSFGTSGGTDTQYF.

This sequence joins TRBV19 and TRBJ2-3; D tentatively reads TRBD1 or TRBD2 (5 bases each). The CDR3 is made up of 16 amino acids. V lost 4 bases, J lost 4 bases, and 18 bases lay in between. Germline CDR1 LNHDA, CDR2 SQIVND (reference sequence). CDR3: CASSKGGQGRADTQYF. As DNA, the CDR3 is TGTGCCAGTAGTAAAGGTGGGCAGGGACGGGCAGATACGCAGTATTTT.

The chain joins TRBV29-1 to TRBJ1-2; 8 nucleotides agree with TRBD1. CDR1 and CDR2 (germline): SQVTM, ANQGSEA. After removal of 7 bases from V and 4 bases from J, the junction contained 8 bases not matched to a gene. The CDR3 covers 13 residues. CDR3 coding DNA: TGCAGCGCTACGGCAGGGGGCCTCTATGGCTACACCTTC. It yields the protein CSATAGGLYGYTF.

CDR3 sequence reads: CASSQRDRGNTGELFF. Written as DNA, the CDR3 is TGTGCCAGCAGCCAACGGGACAGGGGGAACACCGGGGAGCTGTTTTTT. The chain combines TRBV27 with TRBJ2-2; 10 positions agree with TRBD1. Germline trimming cut 6 bases from V and 1 base from J; bases unmatched to any gene: 5. The germline V gene has CDR1 MNHEY and CDR2 SMNVEV (reference sequence). The CDR3 sequence is 16 residues long.

The rearrangement links TRBV2 to TRBJ2-2, with D maybe TRBD2 (5 bases). Germline V CDR1 and CDR2: SNHLY, FYNNEI. The ends were cut back, 8 bases at V and 6 bases at J, with 13 bases in the middle. The CDR3 totals 13 residues. The CDR3 is CASGRESAGELFF. The CDR3 DNA reads as TGTGCCAGCGGAAGGGAGTCCGCCGGGGAGCTGTTTTTT.

The chain combines TRBV11-2 with TRBJ2-3; the D call may be TRBD1 or TRBD2 (5 bases each). The V gene lost 0 bases and the J gene lost 5 bases, with 12 bases spanning the gap. Germline V gene data show CDR1 as SGHAT and CDR2 as FQNNGV. The CDR3 runs to 15 residues. CDR3 protein: CASSLDHGAGDTQYF. In DNA form, the CDR3 reads TGTGCCAGCAGCTTAGATCACGGGGCAGGAGATACGCAGTATTTT.

The chain links TRBV11-2 to TRBJ2-5; 9 positions agree with TRBD1. This CDR3 is built from 14 residues. Germline V gene data show CDR1 as SGHAT and CDR2 as FQNNGV. The J segment lost 5 bases and the V segment lost 5 bases, leaving 6 bases of the junction unmatched. CDR3 in DNA: TGTGCCAGCAGCCTACAGGGGGCCTATGAGACCCAGTACTTC. Amino acids: CASSLQGAYETQYF.

The chain has TRBV6-2 or TRBV6-3 and TRBJ2-4; 7 nucleotides line up with TRBD1. Looked up from germline, CDR1 is MNHEY and CDR2 is SVGEGT. V shed 2 bases and J 7 bases; nucleotides not matched to a gene: 8. This CDR3 region has 15 residues. The DNA for the CDR3 is TGTGCCAGCAGTTACCTAGGTGGCAGGGGGAACATTCAGTACTTC. Protein sequence: CASSYLGGRGNIQYF.

The rearrangement joins TRBV18 to TRBJ2-7; D remains ambiguous. Germline CDR1 is KGHSH and CDR2 is LQKENI. The length of the CDR3 is 11 residues. Between the trimmed V and J ends, which lost 5 bases and 1 base, there was a span of 3 bases. The CDR3 reads CASSASYEQYF. The CDR3 nucleotides read TGTGCCAGCTCAGCGTCCTACGAGCAGTACTTC.

J is TRBJ2-2 and V is TRBV6-1; D tentatively fits TRBD1 or TRBD2 (5 bases each). Looked up from germline, CDR1 is MNHNS and CDR2 is SASEGT. V was shortened by 0 bases and J by 5 bases, with 22 bases between the two germline ends. This CDR3 contains 19 residues. The CDR3 nucleotides read TGTGCCAGCAGTGAAGCAGCGTATTCGGGGCAGGGTATAACCGGGGAGCTGTTTTTT. Protein sequence: CASSEAAYSGQGITGELFF.

The chain combines TRBV30 with TRBJ2-6; D gene ambiguous. The CDR3 runs to 14 residues. The ends were cut back, 0 bases at V and 2 bases at J, with 5 bases in the middle. Per the germline V gene, CDR1 is GTSNPN and CDR2 is SVGIG (reference sequence). Written as DNA, the CDR3 is TGTGCCTGGAGTGTAACCACTGGGGCCAACGTCCTGACTTTC. It translates to CAWSVTTGANVLTF.

The V call is TRBV5-5, the J call TRBJ1-6; TRBD1 matches at 7 bases. The germline V gene has CDR1 SGHKS and CDR2 YYEKEE (reference sequence). Losses at the gene ends were 2 bases for V and 3 bases for J; bases not matched to a gene: 8. The CDR3 extends over 17 amino acids. The CDR3 protein is CASSLTRQGVYNSPLHF. CDR3 in DNA: TGTGCCAGCAGCTTAACCAGACAGGGCGTCTATAATTCACCCCTCCACTTT.

The chain combines TRBV10-2 with TRBJ1-5, with a weak D call TRBD1 (5 bases). V gave up 6 bases and J gave up 2 bases, with 17 bases separating them. The CDR3 is 16 residues long. Germline V gene lookup returns CDR1 WSHSY and CDR2 SAAADI. In nucleotides, the CDR3 is TGCGCCAGCAGAGACGACAGAGGGTCGGGCAATCAGCCCCAGCATTTT. Protein sequence: CASRDDRGSGNQPQHF.